The clone carrying this TCR beta chain was picked up many times. V shed 3 bases and J 4 bases; nucleotides not matched to a gene: 6. Looked up from germline, CDR1 is SGHNT and CDR2 is YYREEE (reference sequence). CDR3 length: 15 amino acids. Expressed TCRB transcripts were sequenced after all isolated RNA was converted to cDNA. Assay used: immunoSEQ multiplex PCR; TCRdb lists only in-frame clones, some missing. This sample has some 240,000 clones, with around 9.9% found just once. This specimen comes from a study of beta chain features in type 1 diabetes. Sequencing was performed on central memory CD4+ T cells from blood. The chain employs TRBV5-4 and TRBJ2-4, with 8 bases matching TRBD2. The sequence was collected from a man between 18 and 29 years old in good health. This CDR3 is CASSSLAGPKNIQYF. In DNA, the CDR3 is TGTGCCAGCAGCTCCCTAGCGGGCCCTAAAAACATTCAGTACTTC.